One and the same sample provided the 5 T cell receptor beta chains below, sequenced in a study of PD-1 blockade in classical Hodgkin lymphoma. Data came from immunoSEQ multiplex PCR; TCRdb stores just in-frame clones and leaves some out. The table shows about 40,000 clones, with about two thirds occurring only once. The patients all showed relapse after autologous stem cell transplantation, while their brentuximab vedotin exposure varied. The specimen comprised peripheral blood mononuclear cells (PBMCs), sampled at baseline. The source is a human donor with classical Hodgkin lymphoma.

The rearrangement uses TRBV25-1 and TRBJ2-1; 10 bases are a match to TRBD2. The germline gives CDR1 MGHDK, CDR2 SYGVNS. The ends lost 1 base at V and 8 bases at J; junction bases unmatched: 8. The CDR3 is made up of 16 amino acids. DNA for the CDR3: TGTGCCAGCAGTGAATTGGGGGCTAGCGGGAGCTATGAGCAGTTCTTC. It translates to CASSELGASGSYEQFF.

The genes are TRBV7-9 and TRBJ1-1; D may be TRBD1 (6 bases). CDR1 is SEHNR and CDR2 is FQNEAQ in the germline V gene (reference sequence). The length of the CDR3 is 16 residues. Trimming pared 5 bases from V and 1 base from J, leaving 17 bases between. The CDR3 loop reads CASSLLPGAPNTEAFF. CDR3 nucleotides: TGTGCCAGCAGCCTACTACCGGGGGCCCCGAACACTGAAGCTTTCTTT.

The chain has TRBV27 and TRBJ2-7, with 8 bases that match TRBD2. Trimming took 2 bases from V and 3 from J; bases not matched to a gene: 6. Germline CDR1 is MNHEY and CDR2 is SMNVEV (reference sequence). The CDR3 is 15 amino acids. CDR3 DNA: TGTGCCAGCAGTTTAGTCGGGACTAGGAACTACGAGCAGTACTTC. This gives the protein CASSLVGTRNYEQYF.

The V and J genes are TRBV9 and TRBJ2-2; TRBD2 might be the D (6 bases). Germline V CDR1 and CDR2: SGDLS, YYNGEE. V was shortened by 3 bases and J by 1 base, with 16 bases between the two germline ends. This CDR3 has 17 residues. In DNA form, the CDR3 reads TGTGCCAGCAGCGCCCTTGGGCGGGAATTGAACACCGGGGAGCTGTTTTTT. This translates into CASSALGRELNTGELFF. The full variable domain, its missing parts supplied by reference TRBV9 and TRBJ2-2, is DSGVTQTPKHLITATGQRVTLRCSPRSGDLSVYWYQQSLDQGLQFLIQYYNGEERAKGNILERFSAQQFPDLHSELNLSSLELGDSALYFCASSALGRELNTGELFFGEGSRLTVL.

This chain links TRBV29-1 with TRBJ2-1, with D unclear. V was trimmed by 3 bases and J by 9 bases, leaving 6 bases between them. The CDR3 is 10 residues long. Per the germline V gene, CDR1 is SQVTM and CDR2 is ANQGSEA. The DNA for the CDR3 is TGCAGCGTTGATATAAGTGAGCAGTTCTTC. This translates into CSVDISEQFF.